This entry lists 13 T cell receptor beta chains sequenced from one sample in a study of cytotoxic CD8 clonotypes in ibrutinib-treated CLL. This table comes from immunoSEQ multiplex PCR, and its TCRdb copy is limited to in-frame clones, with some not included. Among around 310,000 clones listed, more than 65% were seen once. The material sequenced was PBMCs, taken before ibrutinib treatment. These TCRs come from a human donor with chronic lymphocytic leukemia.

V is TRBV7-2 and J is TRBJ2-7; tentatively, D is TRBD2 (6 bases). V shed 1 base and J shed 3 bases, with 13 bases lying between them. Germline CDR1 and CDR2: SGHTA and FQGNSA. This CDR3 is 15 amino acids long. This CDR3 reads CASSLDRRGLYEQYF. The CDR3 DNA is TGTGCCAGCAGCTTAGACCGGCGGGGACTCTACGAGCAGTACTTC. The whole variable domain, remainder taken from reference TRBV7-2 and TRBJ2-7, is GAGVSQSPSNKVTEKGKDVELRCDPISGHTALYWYRQSLGQGLEFLIYFQGNSAPDKSGLPSDRFSAERTGGSVSTLTIQRTQQEDSAVYLCASSLDRRGLYEQYFGPGTRLTVT.

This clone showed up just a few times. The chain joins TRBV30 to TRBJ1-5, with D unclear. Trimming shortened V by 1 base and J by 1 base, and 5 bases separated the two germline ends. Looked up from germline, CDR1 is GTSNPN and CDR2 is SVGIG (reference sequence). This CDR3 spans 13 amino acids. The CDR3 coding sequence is TGTGCCTGGAGTGCGGCAAGCAATCAGCCCCAGCATTTT. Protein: CAWSAASNQPQHF.

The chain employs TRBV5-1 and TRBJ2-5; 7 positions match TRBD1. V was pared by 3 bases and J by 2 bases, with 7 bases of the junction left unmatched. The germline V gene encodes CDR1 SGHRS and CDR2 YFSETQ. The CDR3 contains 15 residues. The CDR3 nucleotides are TGCGCCAGCAGCTCCAATCCGGGACAGCAAGAGACCCAGTACTTC. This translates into CASSSNPGQQETQYF.

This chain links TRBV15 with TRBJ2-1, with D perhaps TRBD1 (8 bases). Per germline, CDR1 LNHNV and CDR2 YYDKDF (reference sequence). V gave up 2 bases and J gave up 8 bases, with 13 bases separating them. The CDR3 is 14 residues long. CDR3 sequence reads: CATSRKTGGDEQFF. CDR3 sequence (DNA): TGTGCCACCAGCAGAAAAACAGGGGGGGATGAGCAGTTCTTC.

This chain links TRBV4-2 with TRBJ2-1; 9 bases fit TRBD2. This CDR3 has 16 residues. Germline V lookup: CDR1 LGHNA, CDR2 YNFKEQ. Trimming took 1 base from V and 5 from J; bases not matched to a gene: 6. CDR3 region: CASSQVLASGNNEQFF. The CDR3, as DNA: TGTGCCAGCAGCCAAGTATTAGCTAGCGGGAACAATGAGCAGTTCTTC.

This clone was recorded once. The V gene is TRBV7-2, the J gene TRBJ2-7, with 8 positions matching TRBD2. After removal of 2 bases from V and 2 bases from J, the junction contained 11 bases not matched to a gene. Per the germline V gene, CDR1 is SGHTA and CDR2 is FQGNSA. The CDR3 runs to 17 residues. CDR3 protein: CASSLSSGRLLTYEQYF. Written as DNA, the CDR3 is TGTGCCAGCAGCTTATCTAGCGGGCGTCTATTAACCTACGAGCAGTACTTC. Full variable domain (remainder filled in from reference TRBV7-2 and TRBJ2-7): GAGVSQSPSNKVTEKGKDVELRCDPISGHTALYWYRQSLGQGLEFLIYFQGNSAPDKSGLPSDRFSAERTGGSVSTLTIQRTQQEDSAVYLCASSLSSGRLLTYEQYFGPGTRLTVT.

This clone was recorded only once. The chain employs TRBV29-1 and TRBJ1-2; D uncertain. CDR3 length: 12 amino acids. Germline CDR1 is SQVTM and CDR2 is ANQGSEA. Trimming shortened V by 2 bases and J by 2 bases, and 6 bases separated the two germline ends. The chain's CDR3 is CSVETPNYGYTF. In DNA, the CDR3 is TGCAGCGTTGAAACACCGAACTATGGCTACACCTTC.

CDR3 sequence reads: CASSVSQGAHYEQYF. The CDR3 DNA sequence: TGTGCCAGCAGCGTATCTCAGGGGGCCCACTACGAGCAGTACTTC. The chain recombines TRBV9 with TRBJ2-7; TRBD1 matches at 8 bases. This CDR3 spans 15 amino acids. J was trimmed by 3 bases and V by 1 base; bases with no gene match: 6. Per germline, CDR1 SGDLS and CDR2 YYNGEE.

CDR3 loop: CSVKGGATYEQYF. For the CDR3, the DNA is TGCAGCGTTAAGGGGGGGGCCACCTACGAGCAGTACTTC. This rearrangement joins TRBV29-1 to TRBJ2-7, with D maybe TRBD2 (7 bases). The V gene lost 5 bases and the J gene lost 2 bases, with 13 bases spanning the gap. This CDR3 spans 13 amino acids. Germline V gene data show CDR1 as SQVTM and CDR2 as ANQGSEA.

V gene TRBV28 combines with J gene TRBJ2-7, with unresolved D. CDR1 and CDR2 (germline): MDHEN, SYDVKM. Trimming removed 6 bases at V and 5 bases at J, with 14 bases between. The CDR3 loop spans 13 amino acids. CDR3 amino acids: CASSLVPRDEQYF. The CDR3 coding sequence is TGTGCCAGCAGCTTGGTGCCGCGAGACGAGCAGTACTTC.

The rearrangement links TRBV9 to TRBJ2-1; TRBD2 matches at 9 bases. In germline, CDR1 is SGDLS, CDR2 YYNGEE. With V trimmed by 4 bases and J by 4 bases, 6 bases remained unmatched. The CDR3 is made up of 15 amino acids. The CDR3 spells CASSPLAGRYNEQFF. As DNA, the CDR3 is TGTGCCAGCAGCCCTCTAGCGGGGCGATACAATGAGCAGTTCTTC.

Written as DNA, the CDR3 is TGTGCCAGCAGCTTTGTCAGTAACACTGAAGCTTTCTTT. Its translation is CASSFVSNTEAFF. The gene calls are TRBV7-9 and TRBJ1-1; no definite D call. Germline values: CDR1 SEHNR, CDR2 FQNEAQ (reference sequence). Trimming took off 3 bases at V and 2 bases at J, with 7 bases between the two ends. This CDR3 has 13 residues.

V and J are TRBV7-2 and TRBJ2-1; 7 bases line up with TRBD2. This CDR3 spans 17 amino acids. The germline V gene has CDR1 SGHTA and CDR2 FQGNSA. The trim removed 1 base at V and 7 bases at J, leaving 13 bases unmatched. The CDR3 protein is CASSLDIAGARRNEQFF. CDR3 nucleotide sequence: TGTGCCAGCAGCTTAGACATCGCGGGAGCCAGGCGGAATGAGCAGTTCTTC. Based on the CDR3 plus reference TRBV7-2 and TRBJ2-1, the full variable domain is GAGVSQSPSNKVTEKGKDVELRCDPISGHTALYWYRQSLGQGLEFLIYFQGNSAPDKSGLPSDRFSAERTGGSVSTLTIQRTQQEDSAVYLCASSLDIAGARRNEQFFGPGTRLTVL.